The 27 T cell receptor beta chains reported below all come from one sample, sequenced in a study of CD8 T cells in Susac syndrome. Reverse transcription of about 0.5 to 1 ug RNA used random hexamers. TCRdb reprocessed the immunoSEQ multiplex PCR reads via MiXCR and lists one record per CDR3 protein. The sample has 120,000 or so distinct CDR3 sequences, around 94% seen once. The sample taken for sequencing was CD8+ T cells from PBMCs. The receptors derive from a human donor with Susac syndrome.

The rearrangement links TRBV12-3 or TRBV12-4 to TRBJ2-5; 12 bases align to TRBD2. This CDR3 has 13 amino acids. Trimming cost V 6 bases and J 7 bases; bases outside gene matches: 3. The CDR3 loop reads CASSPGLAGTQYF. The CDR3 DNA reads TGTGCCAGCAGCCCGGGACTAGCGGGGACCCAGTACTTC.

V usage is TRBV13 and J usage is TRBJ2-3; the D gene could be TRBD1 or TRBD2 (5 bases each). From germline, CDR1 is PRHDT and CDR2 FYEKMQ (reference sequence). The CDR3 sequence is 15 residues long. The V and J ends lost 5 bases and 0 bases respectively, with 12 bases between them. CDR3 loop: CASSGGVASTDTQYF. Written as DNA, the CDR3 is TGTGCCAGCAGCGGGGGAGTCGCTAGCACAGATACGCAGTATTTT.

V usage is TRBV9 and J usage is TRBJ2-5, with 11 bases matching TRBD2. CDR1 is SGDLS and CDR2 is YYNGEE in the germline V gene. V was clipped by 6 bases and J by 9 bases; unmatched bases: 7. There are 13 residues in the CDR3. This CDR3 reads CASNSGGAGPQYF. In DNA form, the CDR3 reads TGTGCCAGCAATAGCGGGGGGGCCGGGCCCCAGTACTTC.

The V and J genes are TRBV7-3 and TRBJ2-5; D is unclear. Trimming removed 1 base from V and 1 base from J, with 10 bases in between. CDR1 is SGHTA and CDR2 is FQGTGA in the germline V gene. The CDR3 covers 15 residues. The CDR3, as DNA: TGTGCCAGCAGCTTAATTCCGGGCCCCCAAGAGACCCAGTACTTC. Encoded protein: CASSLIPGPQETQYF.

This clonotype is a singleton in its sample. This chain connects TRBV9 to TRBJ2-3; 8 bases line up with TRBD2. The CDR3 spans 14 residues. Germline V CDR1 and CDR2: SGDLS, YYNGEE. V shed 4 bases, J shed 2 bases, and the junction held 3 bases outside the gene matches. In nucleotides, the CDR3 is TGTGCCAGCAGCTCGGGGGGGAACACAGATACGCAGTATTTT. This sequence encodes CASSSGGNTDTQYF.

This chain links TRBV20-1 with TRBJ2-5, with 12 bases matching TRBD1. The CDR3 spans 15 residues. Unmatched junction bases numbered 4, after V lost 0 bases and J lost 5 bases. Looked up from germline, CDR1 is DFQATT and CDR2 is SNEGSKA (reference sequence). Here the CDR3 DNA reads TGCAGTGCTAGAGACGGGACAGGGGGCCTGGAGACCCAGTACTTC. Translating gives CSARDGTGGLETQYF.

The rearrangement uses TRBV5-1 and TRBJ2-7; D may be TRBD1 (6 bases). The germline CDR1 and CDR2 sequences are SGHRS and YFSETQ. The CDR3 covers 14 residues. Deletions cut 4 bases from V and 5 bases from J, with 16 bases between. DNA of the CDR3: TGCGCCAGCAGCCATTCGACAGGTCCGAACGAGCAGTACTTC. It translates to CASSHSTGPNEQYF.

CDR3 residues: CASSSRTSGSGEQYF. The CDR3 nucleotides read TGCGCCAGCAGCTCCCGGACTAGCGGGTCTGGGGAGCAGTACTTC. The chain links TRBV4-1 to TRBJ2-7; 11 positions agree with TRBD2. CDR3 size: 15 residues. Germline trimming cut 5 bases from V and 7 bases from J; bases unmatched to any gene: 10. Germline CDR1 MGHRA, CDR2 YSYEKL.

The genes are TRBV6-5 and TRBJ2-7; D may match TRBD1 or TRBD2 (5 bases each). The CDR3 extends over 12 amino acids. Germline CDR1 and CDR2: MNHEY and SVGAGI. The V and J ends lost 6 bases and 6 bases respectively, with 12 bases between them. The CDR3 loop is CASSPGRLEQYF. The CDR3 nucleotides read TGTGCCAGCAGCCCGGGGCGCCTCGAGCAGTACTTC.

The chain couples TRBV7-8 to TRBJ1-1; D is ambiguous. The V gene's germline CDR1 is SGHVS and CDR2 FQNEAQ. The length of the CDR3 is 15 residues. V was shortened by 2 bases and J by 3 bases, with 13 bases between the two germline ends. CDR3 sequence: CASSLRWIGDTEAFF. CDR3 nucleotide sequence: TGTGCCAGCAGCTTACGATGGATTGGGGACACTGAAGCTTTCTTT.

This chain links TRBV7-8 with TRBJ1-1; 7 nucleotides match TRBD1. The CDR3 is 13 residues long. Germline V gene sequence: CDR1 SGHVS, CDR2 FQNEAQ. The CDR3, as DNA: TGTGTTACGAGGGGGCCAGGCAGGTCTGAAGCTTTCTTT. This codes for CVTRGPGRSEAFF. Filled out from reference TRBV7-8 and TRBJ1-1, the complete variable domain reads GAGVSQSPRYKVAKRGQDVALRCDPISGHVSLFWYQQALGQGPEFLTYFQNEAQLDKSGLPSDRFFAERPEGSVSTLKIQRTQQEDSAVYLCVTRGPGRSEAFFGQGTRLTVV.

This chain connects TRBV19 to TRBJ1-1; D may be TRBD1 (6 bases). There are 13 residues in the CDR3. Trimming stripped 3 bases from V and 1 base from J, with 6 bases between. Germline CDR1 and CDR2: LNHDA and SQIVND (reference sequence). As DNA, the CDR3 is TGTGCCAGTAGTATGACAGGGAACACTGAAGCTTTCTTT. Protein sequence: CASSMTGNTEAFF.

This clonotype was observed a single time. The V gene is TRBV6-5, the J gene TRBJ1-2; the match to TRBD1 covers 9 bases. The trim removed 0 bases at V and 6 bases at J, leaving 8 bases unmatched. Germline assignment: CDR1 MNHEY and CDR2 SVGAGI. CDR3 length: 16 residues. The CDR3 sequence is CASSYSAPGTGNGYTF. Written as DNA, the CDR3 is TGTGCCAGCAGTTACTCGGCACCCGGGACAGGGAATGGCTACACCTTC.

The chain uses TRBV4-1 and TRBJ2-5; 8 bases agree with TRBD2. Trimming at V came to 1 base and at J to 2 bases, leaving 3 bases not matched to a gene. CDR3 length: 15 residues. Germline CDR1 reads MGHRA; CDR2 reads YSYEKL. The CDR3 is CASSQVLAEQETQYF. The DNA of the CDR3 is TGCGCCAGCAGCCAAGTACTAGCGGAACAAGAGACCCAGTACTTC.

J is TRBJ2-2 and V is TRBV9, with D maybe TRBD1 (6 bases). This CDR3 is 16 amino acids long. Trimming cost V 0 bases and J 4 bases, with 13 bases left between them. Germline CDR1 reads SGDLS; CDR2 reads YYNGEE. The CDR3, as DNA: TGTGCCAGCAGCGTAGTGGGACACCAACCCACCGGGGAGCTGTTTTTT. Its translation is CASSVVGHQPTGELFF.

The chain employs TRBV27 and TRBJ2-1; 9 bases agree with TRBD2. Losses at the gene ends were 2 bases for V and 9 bases for J; bases not matched to a gene: 11. Per germline, CDR1 MNHEY and CDR2 SMNVEV (reference sequence). This CDR3 is 16 amino acids long. The CDR3 is CASSLAPGLAASEQFF. CDR3 coding DNA: TGTGCCAGCAGTTTAGCCCCGGGACTAGCTGCTAGTGAGCAGTTCTTC.

The chain employs TRBV27 and TRBJ1-2, with D possibly matching TRBD1 (6 bases). Germline assignment: CDR1 MNHEY and CDR2 SMNVEV (reference sequence). The V gene lost 6 bases and the J gene lost 6 bases, with 8 bases spanning the gap. The CDR3 has 11 amino acids. As DNA, the CDR3 is TGTGCCAGCAGGCCAGGGGATGGCTACACCTTC. Protein sequence: CASRPGDGYTF.

This chain connects TRBV7-6 to TRBJ2-7, with no clear D. The ends were cut back, 1 base at V and 0 bases at J, with 7 bases in the middle. This CDR3 comprises 14 residues. Germline values: CDR1 SGHVS, CDR2 FNYEAQ. Written as DNA, the CDR3 is TGTGCCAGCAGCTTAGAGTTATCCTCCTACGAGCAGTACTTC. This gives the protein CASSLELSSYEQYF. Variable domain in full (rest from reference TRBV7-6 and TRBJ2-7): GAGVSQSPRYKVTKRGQDVALRCDPISGHVSLYWYRQALGQGPEFLTYFNYEAQQDKSGLPNDRFSAERPEGSISTLTIQRTEQRDSAMYRCASSLELSSYEQYFGPGTRLTVT.

As DNA, the CDR3 is TGTGCCAGCACGCCGTTGGGGGTCCCGGATACGCAGTATTTT. Translated: CASTPLGVPDTQYF. The rearrangement uses TRBV12-3 or TRBV12-4 and TRBJ2-3; D is perhaps TRBD1 or TRBD2 (5 bases each). CDR3 length: 14 amino acids. The V and J ends lost 7 bases and 6 bases respectively, with 17 bases between them.

This clonotype has just one count. The chain recombines TRBV29-1 with TRBJ1-1; D is ambiguous. Trimming removed 7 bases from V and 4 bases from J, with 10 bases in between. Germline CDR1 and CDR2: SQVTM and ANQGSEA. The CDR3 runs to 11 residues. The CDR3 region has the DNA TGCAGCGCTATAGGAGGCACTGAAGCTTTCTTT. Its protein product is CSAIGGTEAFF.

The chain has TRBV2 and TRBJ2-3; D may be TRBD2 (6 bases). Trimming left V 8 bases short and J 3 bases short, with 9 bases between. The germline V gene encodes CDR1 SNHLY and CDR2 FYNNEI. The CDR3 runs to 12 residues. The CDR3 nucleotides read TGTGCCAGCGGGACTTGGACAGATACGCAGTATTTT. Translated: CASGTWTDTQYF.

The rearrangement links TRBV29-1 to TRBJ2-5; 7 bases match TRBD2. The CDR3 sequence is 13 residues long. CDR1 SQVTM and CDR2 ANQGSEA come from the germline V gene. The V segment lost 7 bases and the J segment 2 bases; nucleotides outside the gene matches: 7. The CDR3, as DNA: TGCAGCGCCGAAAGCGGGATTCAAGAGACCCAGTACTTC. Protein product: CSAESGIQETQYF.

The count of this clonotype is one. The V gene is TRBV4-2, the J gene TRBJ2-1, with no clear D. Germline CDR1 and CDR2: LGHNA and YNFKEQ. The CDR3 length is 13 residues. Trimming stripped 1 base from V and 6 bases from J, with 7 bases between. The CDR3 here is CASSQGAINEQFF. Here the CDR3 DNA reads TGTGCCAGCAGCCAAGGAGCTATCAATGAGCAGTTCTTC.

The chain has TRBV5-5 and TRBJ2-1; 9 bases match TRBD1. Germline-derived CDR1 and CDR2 are SGHKS and YYEKEE (reference sequence). The CDR3 is 15 residues long. V lost 4 bases, J lost 1 base, and 3 bases stayed unmatched. The CDR3 sequence is CASSIQGASYNEQFF. CDR3 nucleotide sequence: TGTGCCAGCAGCATACAGGGGGCGTCCTACAATGAGCAGTTCTTC.

This sequence joins TRBV13 and TRBJ1-6, with 8 bases aligning to TRBD1. V shed 0 bases and J 9 bases; nucleotides not matched to a gene: 4. Looked up from germline, CDR1 is PRHDT and CDR2 is FYEKMQ (reference sequence). The CDR3 has 15 amino acids. CDR3: CASSLGGQGLSPLHF. For the CDR3, the DNA is TGTGCCAGCAGCTTAGGAGGACAGGGTCTTTCACCCCTCCACTTT.

This clonotype occurred once. This chain connects TRBV7-6 to TRBJ2-3; D might be TRBD2 (6 bases). Germline V gives CDR1 SGHVS, CDR2 FNYEAQ. V was pared by 1 base and J by 4 bases, with 15 bases between. This CDR3 is built from 16 residues. CDR3 sequence (DNA): TGTGCCAGCAGCTTAGAGGGGTGGGCTAGCGCAGATACGCAGTATTTT. Translation gives CASSLEGWASADTQYF. Variable domain in full (rest from reference TRBV7-6 and TRBJ2-3): GAGVSQSPRYKVTKRGQDVALRCDPISGHVSLYWYRQALGQGPEFLTYFNYEAQQDKSGLPNDRFSAERPEGSISTLTIQRTEQRDSAMYRCASSLEGWASADTQYFGPGTRLTVL.

V and J are TRBV4-1 and TRBJ1-5, with a possible D match to TRBD1 (6 bases). The CDR3 consists of 14 residues. V gave up 0 bases and J gave up 6 bases, with 9 bases separating them. Germline V lookup: CDR1 MGHRA, CDR2 YSYEKL. In DNA form, the CDR3 reads TGCGCCAGCAGCCAAGAAGGGGGGCTTCAGCCCCAGCATTTT. Its protein product is CASSQEGGLQPQHF.